Shown below are 10 T cell receptor beta chains from a single sample sequenced in a study of cytomegalovirus exposure and HLA in healthy donors. Produced via immunoSEQ multiplex PCR; TCRdb's table is partial and in-frame only. The sample gives fewer than 85,000 clones, less than 95% of which show up once; roughly 0.6% is in the top ten. The sample was PBMCs. These receptor sequences come from a woman younger than 35 in good health and CMV-seronegative.

The chain has TRBV9 and TRBJ2-3; 7 bases fit TRBD2. CDR1 is SGDLS and CDR2 is YYNGEE in the germline V gene. J gave up 7 bases and V 3 bases, and 11 bases lay outside the gene matches. The CDR3 consists of 15 residues. The CDR3 DNA reads TGTGCCAGCAGCGCATCCGGGACTACCGCGAATACGCAGTATTTT. Residues: CASSASGTTANTQYF.

The chain joins TRBV19 to TRBJ2-3, with 8 bases that match TRBD1. This CDR3 has 14 amino acids. Germline loops: CDR1 LNHDA, CDR2 SQIVND (reference sequence). V shed 5 bases and J 2 bases; nucleotides not matched to a gene: 3. The DNA for the CDR3 is TGTGCCAGTAGTCAGACAGGGGACACAGATACGCAGTATTTT. The encoded protein is CASSQTGDTDTQYF.

The chain employs TRBV6-1 and TRBJ1-1; a weak D match, TRBD1 (6 bases). Germline values: CDR1 MNHNS, CDR2 SASEGT. The V end was cut by 4 bases, the J end by 1 base, with 16 bases between. There are 16 residues in the CDR3. The CDR3 nucleotides are TGTGCCAGCAGTGGAAACATCCCGGGACAGAACACTGAAGCTTTCTTT. Its protein product is CASSGNIPGQNTEAFF.

This clone has only one observation. This sequence joins TRBV6-5 and TRBJ1-1, with TRBD1 as a possible D gene (6 bases). CDR3 length: 12 amino acids. Germline V gene sequence: CDR1 MNHEY, CDR2 SVGAGI. Between the trimmed V and J ends, which lost 5 bases and 6 bases, there was a span of 10 bases. The CDR3 loop is CASSAQGPEAFF. CDR3 nucleotide sequence: TGTGCCAGCAGTGCCCAGGGGCCTGAAGCTTTCTTT.

J is TRBJ1-2 and V is TRBV4-3, with D hard to call. CDR3 length: 13 residues. Germline values: CDR1 LGHNA, CDR2 YSLEER. V was pared by 0 bases and J by 4 bases, with 6 bases between. The CDR3 bases are TGCGCCAGCAGCCAAGACTCCAGCTATGGCTACACCTTC. Amino acids: CASSQDSSYGYTF.

This clone was counted only a few times. The chain carries TRBV25-1 and TRBJ2-7; 7 bases are a match to TRBD2. Germline CDR1 and CDR2: MGHDK and SYGVNS. V gave up 5 bases and J gave up 3 bases; unmatched junction bases: 7. The CDR3 runs 14 residues. This CDR3 reads CASSSSRGVYEQYF. The CDR3, as DNA: TGTGCCAGCAGTTCGTCTCGGGGGGTCTACGAGCAGTACTTC.

The chain is built from TRBV4-3 and TRBJ2-7, with 11 bases identical to TRBD2. This CDR3 is built from 17 residues. Germline V lookup: CDR1 LGHNA, CDR2 YSLEER. V gave up 0 bases and J gave up 0 bases; unmatched junction bases: 4. The CDR3 DNA reads as TGCGCCAGCAGCCAAGATTCCGGGACTAGCGGCTCCTACGAGCAGTACTTC. This gives the protein CASSQDSGTSGSYEQYF.

This clone has only a few counts. V gene TRBV7-9 combines with J gene TRBJ1-2; 9 bases match TRBD1. From germline, CDR1 is SEHNR and CDR2 FQNEAQ (reference sequence). This CDR3 spans 14 amino acids. The V and J ends lost 6 bases and 5 bases, in that order; junction bases with no gene match: 7. CDR3 in amino acids: CASRLGQGGYGYTF. The CDR3 DNA reads as TGTGCCAGCAGGCTGGGACAGGGAGGATATGGCTACACCTTC.

The chain joins TRBV6-4 to TRBJ1-6; TRBD1 is a possible D gene (6 bases). Germline V lookup: CDR1 MRHNA, CDR2 SNTAGT. The V end was cut by 2 bases, the J end by 10 bases, with 12 bases between. The CDR3 consists of 14 residues. CDR3 sequence reads: CASSDSPGESPLHF. CDR3 DNA sequence: TGTGCCAGCAGTGACAGTCCAGGGGAGTCACCCCTCCACTTT.

The chain joins TRBV4-2 to TRBJ2-7, with 9 nucleotides matching TRBD2. Germline V CDR1 and CDR2: LGHNA, YNFKEQ. The CDR3 consists of 15 residues. V was pared by 0 bases and J by 6 bases, with 6 bases of the junction left unmatched. The CDR3 loop reads CASSQDLAGNFEQYF. The CDR3 region has the DNA TGTGCCAGCAGCCAAGATCTAGCGGGGAATTTCGAGCAGTACTTC.